The rows below give T cell receptor beta chains drawn from one sample of a study of T cell clones after liver transplantation. TCRdb's table, derived via immunoSEQ multiplex PCR, lists solely in-frame clones and lacks some. Among 90,000 to 120,000 clones listed, around 83% were seen once. The sequences come from CD4+ T cells from blood, collected before liver transplant. The source of these receptors is a human donor who received a liver transplant. The CDR3 runs from the conserved cysteine through the conserved F or W. Fields, in order: clone size, CDR3 length, J gene, D gene, V gene, CDR3 protein, CDR3 DNA. The D gene is left open where the match is weak. Size is omitted from some rows. Given values are once, few, many or a class for expanded clones.

>NA|17|TRBJ2-3|TRBD2|TRBV10-1
CASSDLLAGGPEDTQYF
TGCGCCAGCAGTGATTTACTAGCGGGAGGGCCAGAAGATACGCAGTATTTT
>NA|16|TRBJ2-3|NA|TRBV5-4
CASSLGPGGATDTQYF
TGTGCCAGCAGCTTGGGTCCCGGTGGGGCCACAGATACGCAGTATTTT
>NA|13|TRBJ2-5|NA|TRBV5-1
CASSLGGGETQYF
TGCGCCAGCAGCTTGGGGGGAGGAGAGACCCAGTACTTC
>NA|16|TRBJ2-1|TRBD2|TRBV4-3
CASSQEWRGTYNEQFF
TGCGCCAGCAGCCAAGAATGGCGGGGGACCTACAATGAGCAGTTCTTC
>NA|14|TRBJ1-4|TRBD1|TRBV10-3
CAISEGQGREKLFF
TGTGCCATCAGTGAAGGACAGGGACGCGAAAAACTGTTTTTT
>NA|12|TRBJ1-2|NA|TRBV6-5
CASSMGQYGYTF
TGTGCCAGCAGCATGGGGCAGTATGGCTACACCTTC
>NA|15|TRBJ2-3|TRBD2|TRBV11-3
CASSFGRGYTDTQYF
TGTGCCAGCAGCTTTGGGCGGGGGTACACAGATACGCAGTATTTT
>NA|15|TRBJ1-6|TRBD1|TRBV16
CASSQIRGQNSPLHF
TGTGCCAGCAGCCAGATCCGGGGACAGAATTCACCCCTCCACTTT
>NA|14|TRBJ2-1|TRBD2|TRBV2
CASGLLAGESEQFF
TGTGCCAGCGGTTTACTAGCGGGAGAAAGTGAGCAGTTCTTC
>NA|11|TRBJ2-7|NA|TRBV2
CASSEGYEQYF
TGTGCCAGCAGTGAAGGGTACGAGCAGTACTTC
>NA|18|TRBJ2-2|NA|TRBV5-8
CASSGYLRPGEVTGELFF
TGTGCCAGCAGCGGCTACCTTAGGCCCGGGGAGGTTACCGGGGAGCTGTTTTTT
>once|14|TRBJ2-5|NA|TRBV7-2
CATRGGALGGTQYF
TGTGCCACCCGTGGCGGGGCCTTGGGGGGGACCCAGTACTTC
>NA|11|TRBJ1-2|NA|TRBV30
CAWTRDYGYTF
TGTGCCTGGACGAGGGACTATGGCTACACCTTC
>once|16|TRBJ2-2|NA|TRBV19
CASSIARQVGTGELFF
TGTGCCAGTAGTATAGCTCGACAGGTGGGAACCGGGGAGCTGTTTTTT
>NA|13|TRBJ1-5|NA|TRBV7-2
CASSLAGDQPQHF
TGTGCCAGCAGCTTAGCTGGGGATCAGCCCCAGCATTTT
>NA|15|TRBJ1-5|NA|TRBV5-1
CASSLVPAPNQPQHF
TGCGCCAGCAGCTTGGTGCCAGCCCCCAATCAGCCCCAGCATTTT
>few|17|TRBJ1-6|NA|TRBV6-4
CASNVLIVWVCNSPLHF
TGTGCCAGCAATGTCCTAATAGTCTGGGTATGTAATTCACCCCTCCACTTT
>NA|13|TRBJ2-5|NA|TRBV29-1
CSVVQEGQETQYF
TGCAGCGTTGTTCAAGAGGGACAAGAGACCCAGTACTTC
>NA|16|TRBJ1-1|NA|TRBV19
CASSNPFRVVNTEAFF
TGTGCCAGTAGTAACCCCTTTAGGGTTGTGAACACTGAAGCTTTCTTT
>NA|15|TRBJ2-2|NA|TRBV5-1
CASSLRAGVTGELFF
TGCGCCAGCAGCTTAAGGGCAGGGGTCACCGGGGAGCTGTTTTTT
>NA|14|TRBJ1-1|NA|TRBV7-8
CASSLDRANTEAFF
TGTGCCAGCAGCTTAGACAGGGCGAACACTGAAGCTTTCTTT
>NA|14|TRBJ2-7|NA|TRBV7-2
CASSLDYPPYEQYF
TGTGCCAGCAGCTTAGACTATCCCCCCTACGAGCAGTACTTC
>once|16|TRBJ2-2|NA|TRBV7-8
CASSLAGRGGSGELFF
TGTGCCAGCAGCTTAGCGGGCAGGGGGGGCAGCGGGGAGCTGTTTTTT
>NA|12|TRBJ1-1|NA|TRBV28
CASLRGNTEAFF
TGTGCCAGCTTAAGGGGCAACACTGAAGCTTTCTTT
>NA|16|TRBJ1-3|NA|TRBV4-1
CASSQESEGAGNTIYF
TGCGCCAGCAGCCAAGAATCTGAGGGAGCTGGAAACACCATATATTTT
>NA|14|TRBJ2-3|TRBD2|TRBV18
CASSQLAGTDTQYF
TGTGCCAGCTCACAGCTAGCGGGAACAGATACGCAGTATTTT
>NA|12|TRBJ2-7|NA|TRBV7-9
CASSPMSDEQYF
TGTGCCAGCAGCCCAATGTCCGACGAGCAGTACTTC
>NA|16|TRBJ2-7|TRBD1|TRBV11-2
CASSSRQGVSSYEQYF
TGTGCCAGCAGCTCCAGACAGGGGGTATCTTCCTACGAGCAGTACTTC
>NA|14|TRBJ2-7|TRBD1|TRBV19
CASSKDRGTAEQYF
TGTGCCAGTAGCAAAGACAGGGGCACGGCCGAGCAGTACTTC
>NA|16|TRBJ1-2|NA|TRBV2
CASSESLQALNYGYTF
TGTGCCAGCAGTGAAAGTTTACAGGCCCTCAACTATGGCTACACCTTC
>once|13|TRBJ1-1|NA|TRBV11-2
CASSLVAGTEAFF
TGTGCCAGCAGCCTAGTAGCTGGCACTGAAGCTTTCTTT